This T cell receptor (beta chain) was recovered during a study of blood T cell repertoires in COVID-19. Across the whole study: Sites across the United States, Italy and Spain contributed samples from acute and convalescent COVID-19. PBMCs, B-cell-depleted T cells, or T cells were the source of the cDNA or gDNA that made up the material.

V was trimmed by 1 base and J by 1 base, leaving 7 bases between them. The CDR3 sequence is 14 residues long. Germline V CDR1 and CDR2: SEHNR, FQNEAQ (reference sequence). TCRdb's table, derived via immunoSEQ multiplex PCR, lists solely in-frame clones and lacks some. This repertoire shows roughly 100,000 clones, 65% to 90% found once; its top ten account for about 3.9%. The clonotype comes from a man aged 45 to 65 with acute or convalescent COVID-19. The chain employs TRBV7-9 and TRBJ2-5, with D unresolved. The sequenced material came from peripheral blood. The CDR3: CASSLDPVQETQYF. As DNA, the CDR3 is TGTGCCAGCAGCTTAGATCCGGTCCAAGAGACCCAGTACTTC.